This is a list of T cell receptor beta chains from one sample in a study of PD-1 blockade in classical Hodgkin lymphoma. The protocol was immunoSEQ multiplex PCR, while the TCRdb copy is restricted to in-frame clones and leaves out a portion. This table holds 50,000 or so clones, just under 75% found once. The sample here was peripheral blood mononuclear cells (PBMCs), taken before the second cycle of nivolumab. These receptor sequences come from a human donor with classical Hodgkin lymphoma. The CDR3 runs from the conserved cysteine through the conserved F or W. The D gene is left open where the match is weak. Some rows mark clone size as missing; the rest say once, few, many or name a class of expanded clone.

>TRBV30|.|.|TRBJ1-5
CAWSRGTGQPQHF
TGTGCCTGGAGTCGAGGGACTGGGCAGCCCCAGCATTTT
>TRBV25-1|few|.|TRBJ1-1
CASNWGDRAFF
TGTGCCAGCAATTGGGGGGATAGAGCTTTCTTT
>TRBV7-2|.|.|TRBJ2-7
CASSSLSYEQYF
TGTGCCAGCAGCTCCCTCTCTTACGAGCAGTACTTC
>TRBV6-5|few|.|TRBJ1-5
CASSNQGPQSLHF
TGTGCCAGCAGTAACCAGGGACCCCAGTCTCTGCATTTT
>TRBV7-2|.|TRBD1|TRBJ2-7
CASSLLRGLSYEQYF
TGTGCCAGCAGCTTACTCAGGGGGTTGTCCTACGAGCAGTACTTC
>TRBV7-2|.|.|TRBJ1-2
CASSLRSHGYTF
TGTGCCAGCAGCTTACGGAGTCATGGCTACACCTTC
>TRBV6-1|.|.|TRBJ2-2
CASSEARGTGELFF
TGTGCCAGCAGTGAAGCACGGGGAACCGGGGAGCTGTTTTTT
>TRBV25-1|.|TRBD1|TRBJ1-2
CASRRTGRGYTF
TGTGCCAGCAGACGGACAGGGAGAGGCTACACCTTC
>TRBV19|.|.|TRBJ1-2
CASSLFDGYTF
TGTGCCAGTAGTCTCTTCGATGGCTACACCTTC
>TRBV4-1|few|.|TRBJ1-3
CASSQPPAGSGNTIYF
TGCGCCAGCAGCCAACCCCCCGCAGGCTCTGGAAACACCATATATTTT
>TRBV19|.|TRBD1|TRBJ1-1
CATSRGKDAEAFF
TGTGCCACTTCCAGGGGGAAGGACGCTGAAGCTTTCTTT
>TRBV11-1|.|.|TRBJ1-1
CASSLRRGNTEAFF
TGTGCCAGCAGCTTGCGTAGGGGTAACACTGAAGCTTTCTTT
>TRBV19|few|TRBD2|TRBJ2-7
CASSTLAGGPGEQYF
TGTGCCAGTAGTACCCTAGCGGGAGGGCCGGGAGAGCAGTACTTC
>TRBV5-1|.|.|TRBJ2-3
CASSPRSGTDTQYF
TGCGCCAGCAGCCCACGGAGTGGCACAGATACGCAGTATTTT
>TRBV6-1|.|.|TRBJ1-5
CASWRDVGNQPQHF
TGTGCCAGTTGGCGGGACGTTGGCAATCAGCCCCAGCATTTT
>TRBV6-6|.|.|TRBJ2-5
CASSYSTGRKETQYF
TGTGCCAGCAGTTACTCGACGGGGAGAAAAGAGACCCAGTACTTC
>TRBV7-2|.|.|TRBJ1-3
CASSQGSSGNTIYF
TGTGCCAGCAGCCAAGGGAGCTCTGGAAACACCATATATTTT
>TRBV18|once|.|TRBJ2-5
CASSMTVSPFKETQYF
TGTGCCAGCTCAATGACCGTCTCCCCTTTTAAGGAGACCCAGTACTTC
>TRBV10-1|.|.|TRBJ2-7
CASADRDTYEQYF
TGCGCCAGCGCAGACCGGGATACTTACGAGCAGTACTTC
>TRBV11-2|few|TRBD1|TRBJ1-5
CASSFGQGSNQPQHF
TGTGCCAGCAGCTTCGGACAGGGAAGCAATCAGCCCCAGCATTTT
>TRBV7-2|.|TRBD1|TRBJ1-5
CASSQTGGGNQPQHF
TGTGCCAGCAGCCAGACAGGGGGGGGAAATCAGCCCCAGCATTTT
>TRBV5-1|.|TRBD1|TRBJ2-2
CASSFRTGVTGELFF
TGCGCCAGCAGCTTCAGGACAGGGGTCACCGGGGAGCTGTTTTTT
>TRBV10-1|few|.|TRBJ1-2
CASSESVTEPYGYTF
TGCGCCAGCAGTGAGTCGGTCACAGAGCCCTATGGCTACACCTTC
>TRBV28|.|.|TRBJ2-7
CASSLLTRAFEQYF
TGTGCCAGCAGTTTACTTACCAGGGCCTTCGAGCAGTACTTC
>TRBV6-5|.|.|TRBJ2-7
CASTSRGEQYF
TGTGCCAGCACCTCGCGGGGTGAGCAGTACTTC
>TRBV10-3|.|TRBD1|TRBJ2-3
CAISESTGGRTDTQYF
TGTGCCATCAGTGAGTCGACAGGGGGCCGGACAGATACGCAGTATTTT
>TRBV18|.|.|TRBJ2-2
CASSPPGELFF
TGTGCCAGCTCACCACCCGGGGAGCTGTTTTTT
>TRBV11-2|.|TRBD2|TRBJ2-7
CASSLRLAETYEQYF
TGTGCCAGCAGCTTAAGACTAGCGGAGACCTACGAGCAGTACTTC
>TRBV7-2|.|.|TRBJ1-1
CASSLRTILNTEAFF
TGTGCCAGCAGCTTAAGGACGATCTTGAACACTGAAGCTTTCTTT
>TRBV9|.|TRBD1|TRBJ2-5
CASSAGQNQETQYF
TGTGCCAGCAGCGCGGGACAGAACCAAGAGACCCAGTACTTC
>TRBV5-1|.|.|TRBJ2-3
CASRPGGRDIDTQYF
TGCGCCAGCAGACCGGGTGGCAGGGATATAGATACGCAGTATTTT
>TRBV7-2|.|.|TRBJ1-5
CASNAQGGNQPQHF
TGTGCCAGCAATGCTCAGGGTGGTAATCAGCCCCAGCATTTT
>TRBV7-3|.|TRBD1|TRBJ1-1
CASSEQGAGTEAFF
TGTGCCAGCAGCGAACAGGGGGCGGGGACTGAAGCTTTCTTT
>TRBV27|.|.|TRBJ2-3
CASSSRHRDTQYF
TGTGCCAGCAGTTCCAGACACCGAGATACGCAGTATTTT
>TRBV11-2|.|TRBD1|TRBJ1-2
CASSLEFRTGLNYGYTF
TGTGCCAGCAGCTTAGAGTTTAGGACAGGTCTTAACTATGGCTACACCTTC
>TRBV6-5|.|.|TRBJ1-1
CASSLEGRNTEAFF
TGTGCCAGCAGTTTGGAGGGAAGGAACACTGAAGCTTTCTTT
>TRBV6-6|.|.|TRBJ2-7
CASSYSGDPSYEQYF
TGTGCCAGCAGTTACTCGGGGGATCCCTCCTACGAGCAGTACTTC
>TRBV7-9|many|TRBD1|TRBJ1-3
CASSSNRDRYSGNTIYF
TGTGCCAGCAGCTCCAACCGGGACAGGTACTCTGGAAACACCATATATTTT
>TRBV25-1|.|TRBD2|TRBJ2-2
CASSVREDTGELFF
TGTGCCAGCAGTGTACGGGAGGACACCGGGGAGCTGTTTTTT
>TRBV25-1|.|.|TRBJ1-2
CASSDLYFNYGYTF
TGTGCCAGCAGTGATCTCTACTTCAACTATGGCTACACCTTC
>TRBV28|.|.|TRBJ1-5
CASSLTARNQPQHF
TGTGCCAGCAGTTTAACAGCCCGCAATCAGCCCCAGCATTTT
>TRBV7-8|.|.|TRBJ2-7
CASRSGYEQYF
TGTGCCAGCAGAAGCGGCTACGAGCAGTACTTC
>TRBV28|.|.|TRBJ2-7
CASSFQARTAAYEQYF
TGTGCCAGCAGTTTCCAAGCAAGGACGGCGGCCTACGAGCAGTACTTC
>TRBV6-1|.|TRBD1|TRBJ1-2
CATQDRVNGYTF
TGTGCCACCCAGGACAGGGTGAATGGCTACACCTTC
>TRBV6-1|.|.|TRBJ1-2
CASSEGGGFYGYTF
TGTGCCAGCAGTGAAGGGGGCGGGTTTTATGGCTACACCTTC
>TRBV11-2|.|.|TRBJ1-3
CASSLDLSGNTIYF
TGTGCCAGCAGCTTAGATCTATCTGGAAACACCATATATTTT
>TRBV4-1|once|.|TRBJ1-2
CASSQDGAGYGYTF
TGCGCCAGCAGCCAAGACGGGGCAGGCTATGGCTACACCTTC
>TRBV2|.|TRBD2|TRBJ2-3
CASSERGGEDTQYF
TGTGCCAGCAGTGAGCGGGGGGGTGAAGATACGCAGTATTTT
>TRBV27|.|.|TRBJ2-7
CASRTGWGPYEQYF
TGTGCCAGCAGGACCGGATGGGGTCCGTACGAGCAGTACTTC
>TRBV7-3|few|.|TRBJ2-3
CASSLKAGLRTDTQYF
TGTGCCAGCAGCTTAAAGGCGGGTCTGCGGACAGATACGCAGTATTTT
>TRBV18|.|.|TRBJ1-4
CASSPLAGGNEKLFF
TGTGCCAGCTCACCACTGGCTGGCGGCAATGAAAAACTGTTTTTT
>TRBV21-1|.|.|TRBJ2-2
CASSRQVSGTGELFF
TGTGCCAGCAGCCGACAGGTCTCGGGGACCGGGGAGCTGTTTTTT
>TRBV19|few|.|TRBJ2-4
CASSGGLAKNIQYF
TGTGCCAGTAGTGGGGGACTAGCCAAAAACATTCAGTACTTC